These 20 T cell receptor beta chains were all obtained from the same sample, sequenced in a study of shared clonotypes between healthy human individuals. Sequencing was performed with immunoSEQ multiplex PCR; in TCRdb, only in-frame clones are kept and a portion is missing. The table lists about 2.3 million clones, around 93% of them singletons. The sequenced sample consisted of naive CD4+ T cells from PBMCs. Subset defined: CD45RA+ positively selected. The receptors were gathered from a man in his late teens or twenties in good health. Some clones in this sample may be carry-over from other donors' samples.

V is TRBV7-6 and J is TRBJ1-3, with D maybe TRBD1 (5 bases). This CDR3 comprises 16 residues. Trimming shortened V by 6 bases and J by 0 bases, and 15 bases separated the two germline ends. Germline loops: CDR1 SGHVS, CDR2 FNYEAQ. This CDR3 reads CASSSGLPSSGNTIYF. The DNA of the CDR3 is TGTGCCAGCAGTTCAGGGTTGCCGAGCTCTGGAAACACCATATATTTT.

V usage is TRBV28 and J usage is TRBJ2-7, with 7 bases matching TRBD2. The CDR3 is 13 amino acids. The trim removed 2 bases at V and 7 bases at J, leaving 5 bases unmatched. The germline gives CDR1 MDHEN, CDR2 SYDVKM. The CDR3 spells CASSLGREREQYF. CDR3 DNA: TGTGCCAGCAGTTTAGGGCGGGAGCGGGAGCAGTACTTC. The full variable domain, rest sourced from reference TRBV28 and TRBJ2-7, is DVKVTQSSRYLVKRTGEKVFLECVQDMDHENMFWYRQDPGLGLRLIYFSYDVKMKEKGDIPEGYSVSREKKERFSLILESASTNQTSMYLCASSLGREREQYFGPGTRLTVT.

The rearrangement links TRBV19 to TRBJ1-2; D is unclear. V lost 5 bases, J lost 3 bases, and 19 bases lay in between. This CDR3 spans 16 amino acids. Germline V gene lookup returns CDR1 LNHDA and CDR2 SQIVND (reference sequence). CDR3 nucleotides: TGTGCCAGTAGTCCCCCCCAAGGTGTTTCTTACTATGGCTACACCTTC. As protein: CASSPPQGVSYYGYTF.

This clone was counted once. V usage is TRBV28 and J usage is TRBJ2-7; 9 bases are a match to TRBD2. The germline gives CDR1 MDHEN, CDR2 SYDVKM. V lost 6 bases, J lost 6 bases, and 9 bases stayed unmatched. The CDR3 runs 14 residues. CDR3 DNA sequence: TGTGCCAGCAGCACCCCCGGGACTAGCTTCGAGCAGTACTTC. It codes for CASSTPGTSFEQYF.

This chain uses TRBV7-9 with TRBJ1-4; the D gene is possibly TRBD1 (6 bases). In germline, CDR1 is SEHNR, CDR2 FQNEAQ (reference sequence). Trimming pared 6 bases from V and 2 bases from J, leaving 16 bases between. The CDR3 sequence is 16 residues long. The CDR3 region has the DNA TGTGCCAGCAGTCCTCAAGGAACAGGGACTAATGAAAAACTGTTTTTT. Translation gives CASSPQGTGTNEKLFF.

This clone was picked up a small number of times. Other DNA sequences in this sample translate to the same CDR3. The V gene is TRBV28, the J gene TRBJ1-5; D is ambiguous. Germline CDR1 is MDHEN and CDR2 is SYDVKM. The CDR3 consists of 11 residues. The V gene lost 5 bases and the J gene lost 3 bases, with 2 bases spanning the gap. This chain's CDR3 is CASSPNQPQHF. The CDR3 region has the DNA TGTGCCAGCAGTCCCAATCAGCCCCAGCATTTT.

V gene TRBV27 combines with J gene TRBJ2-2; TRBD1 agrees at 8 bases. The germline V gene has CDR1 MNHEY and CDR2 SMNVEV (reference sequence). There are 15 residues in the CDR3. The V segment lost 6 bases and the J segment 5 bases; nucleotides outside the gene matches: 8. CDR3 sequence: CASSRGTGSTGELFF. The CDR3 DNA reads TGTGCCAGCAGCCGAGGGACAGGTAGTACCGGGGAGCTGTTTTTT.

The V and J genes are TRBV4-2 and TRBJ2-7, with 7 nucleotides matching TRBD2. After removal of 1 base from V and 2 bases from J, the junction contained 8 bases not matched to a gene. CDR1 and CDR2 (germline): LGHNA, YNFKEQ. This CDR3 is 16 amino acids long. CDR3 residues: CASSQGGREVAYEQYF. DNA for the CDR3: TGTGCCAGCAGCCAAGGAGGACGGGAGGTCGCCTACGAGCAGTACTTC.

The V and J genes are TRBV9 and TRBJ2-7; a weak D match, TRBD2 (6 bases). CDR1 and CDR2 (germline): SGDLS, YYNGEE. The CDR3 has 17 amino acids. The germline V and J ends were trimmed by 1 base and 6 bases, with 23 bases remaining between them. This CDR3 reads CASSVTAGRSGWLEQYF. The DNA for the CDR3 is TGTGCCAGCAGCGTAACCGCGGGTAGGAGCGGGTGGCTCGAGCAGTACTTC.

The chain recombines TRBV19 with TRBJ1-2; possible D gene TRBD1, 5 bases. Trimming removed 6 bases at V and 3 bases at J, with 17 bases between. The CDR3 consists of 15 residues. In germline, CDR1 is LNHDA, CDR2 SQIVND (reference sequence). The CDR3 loop is CASRYGGVGDYGYTF. DNA for the CDR3: TGTGCCAGTAGATATGGGGGGGTCGGCGACTATGGCTACACCTTC.

The chain joins TRBV5-4 to TRBJ2-7; perhaps TRBD2 as D (5 bases). The V end lost 4 bases, the J end lost 4 bases, and 18 bases lay between the germline ends. The CDR3 is made up of 15 amino acids. From germline, CDR1 is SGHNT and CDR2 YYREEE (reference sequence). The CDR3, as DNA: TGTGCCAGCAGCCTTGGTGGTCAGGAGGCTTACGAGCAGTACTTC. This sequence encodes CASSLGGQEAYEQYF.

This chain connects TRBV27 to TRBJ2-7; 8 bases match TRBD2. J lost 3 bases, V lost 6 bases, and 4 bases had no gene match. This CDR3 spans 13 amino acids. CDR1 and CDR2 (germline): MNHEY, SMNVEV (reference sequence). CDR3 amino acids: CASRTAGGYEQYF. The CDR3 DNA is TGTGCCAGCAGAACGGCGGGGGGCTACGAGCAGTACTTC.

CDR3 nucleotides: TGCGCCAGCAGCCAAGTGGGTAGCCCTGAAAATGAGCAGTTCTTC. Its translation: CASSQVGSPENEQFF. The chain has TRBV4-1 and TRBJ2-1; D not resolved. Germline V gene data show CDR1 as MGHRA and CDR2 as YSYEKL. Trimming removed 1 base from V and 7 bases from J, with 14 bases in between. CDR3 length: 15 residues.

This clone was found once. The chain recombines TRBV28 with TRBJ2-7, with 7 positions matching TRBD1. J lost 2 bases, V lost 5 bases, and 6 bases had no gene match. Germline CDR1 is MDHEN and CDR2 is SYDVKM. The CDR3 extends over 14 amino acids. The CDR3 DNA is TGTGCCAGCAGTACAGGACAGGATGCCTACGAGCAGTACTTC. Translating gives CASSTGQDAYEQYF.

Written as DNA, the CDR3 is TGTGCCAGCAGCCCCGGACAGGGAGGGTCCCAGTACTTC. It is translated as CASSPGQGGSQYF. This chain links TRBV27 with TRBJ2-5, with D possibly TRBD1 on 8 matching bases. Germline loops: CDR1 MNHEY, CDR2 SMNVEV (reference sequence). V lost 6 bases and J lost 9, with 17 bases in between. The CDR3 totals 13 residues.

The chain joins TRBV5-1 to TRBJ2-4; D is possibly TRBD1 (7 bases). Trimming took 4 bases from V and 0 from J, leaving 23 bases between them. The CDR3 has 19 residues. Germline V gene sequence: CDR1 SGHRS, CDR2 YFSETQ. CDR3 amino acids: CASSPSTGQGGQAKNIQYF. The CDR3 DNA is TGCGCCAGCAGCCCGTCCACCGGGCAGGGGGGACAAGCCAAAAACATTCAGTACTTC.

The rearrangement joins TRBV14 to TRBJ1-1, with D perhaps matching TRBD1 (6 bases). The germline gives CDR1 SGHDN, CDR2 FVKESK. This CDR3 is built from 16 residues. The ends were cut back, 4 bases at V and 4 bases at J, with 19 bases in the middle. This chain's CDR3 is CASSRIQGSLGTEAFF. The CDR3 nucleotides are TGTGCCAGCAGCCGAATACAGGGCTCTCTTGGCACTGAAGCTTTCTTT.

The J gene is TRBJ2-5, the V gene TRBV5-1; D not certain. The germline V gene encodes CDR1 SGHRS and CDR2 YFSETQ. CDR3 length: 14 residues. With 0 bases removed from V and 2 bases from J, the gap between germline ends came to 8 bases. The CDR3 DNA sequence: TGCGCCAGCAGCTTGGCGGCTACTCAAGAGACCCAGTACTTC. Protein: CASSLAATQETQYF.

The chain couples TRBV7-3 to TRBJ2-3; 9 bases line up with TRBD1. The CDR3 spans 15 residues. CDR1 is SGHTA, CDR2 FQGTGA, per germline. Trimming at V came to 5 bases and at J to 3 bases, leaving 6 bases not matched to a gene. This CDR3 is CASSQGQGRTDTQYF. The CDR3 bases are TGTGCCAGCAGCCAGGGACAGGGTCGAACAGATACGCAGTATTTT.

V is TRBV6-1 and J is TRBJ1-2; TRBD1 agrees at 9 bases. The CDR3 is 14 residues long. V lost 4 bases and J lost 6; bases outside the gene matches: 6. Germline values: CDR1 MNHNS, CDR2 SASEGT. The CDR3 sequence is CASSVRDRVDGYTF. The CDR3 nucleotides read TGTGCCAGCAGTGTAAGGGACAGGGTAGATGGCTACACCTTC.